The present entry profiles one T cell receptor (beta chain) with its context. Its antigen is still unknown. This specimen comes from a study of cytomegalovirus exposure and HLA in healthy donors. Study-wide results and limits: Differences between HLA loci emerged in a later analysis of TCR association rates, with DRB1 most and HLA-C fewest. The study found most TCR sequences rare, yet found some public TCRs in many donors.

Primers for the PCR totalled 60 Vbeta and 13 Jbeta. Authors' analysis steps: Roughly 11 million shared chains were among the about 80 million unique TCR beta chains that a later analysis counted. Produced via immunoSEQ multiplex PCR; TCRdb's table is partial and in-frame only. Clonal size and the V and J genes are those of that table, whereas D and trimming came from the DNA. The sample lists some 150,000 clones, around 80% occurring once. CDR1 MNHEY and CDR2 SVGAGI come from the germline V gene. J lost 9 bases, V lost 6 bases, and 9 bases had no gene match. The CDR3 is 13 amino acids. Material for sequencing was PBMCs. This clonotype originated in a female donor in good health and CMV-seropositive. The rearrangement uses TRBV6-5 and TRBJ2-5; 8 bases are shared with TRBD1. CDR3 in DNA: TGTGCCAGCAGGCCTGGACAGGGTAGACCCCAGTACTTC. Its translation is CASRPGQGRPQYF.